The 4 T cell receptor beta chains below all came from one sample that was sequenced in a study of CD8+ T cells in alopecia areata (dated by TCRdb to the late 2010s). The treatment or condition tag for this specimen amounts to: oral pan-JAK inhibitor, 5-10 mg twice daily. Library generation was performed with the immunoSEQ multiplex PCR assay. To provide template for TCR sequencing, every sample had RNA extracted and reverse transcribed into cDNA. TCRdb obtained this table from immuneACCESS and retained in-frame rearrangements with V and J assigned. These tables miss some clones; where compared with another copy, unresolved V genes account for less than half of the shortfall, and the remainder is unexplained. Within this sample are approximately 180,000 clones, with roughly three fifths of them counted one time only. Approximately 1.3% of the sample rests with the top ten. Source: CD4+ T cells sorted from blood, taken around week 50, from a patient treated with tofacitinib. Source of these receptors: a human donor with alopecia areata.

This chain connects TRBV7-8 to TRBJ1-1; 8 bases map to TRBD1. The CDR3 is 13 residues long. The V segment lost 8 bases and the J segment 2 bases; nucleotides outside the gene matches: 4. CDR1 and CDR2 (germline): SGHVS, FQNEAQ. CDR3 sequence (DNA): TGTGCCAGCGGGCAGGGGGCTAACACTGAAGCTTTCTTT. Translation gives CASGQGANTEAFF.

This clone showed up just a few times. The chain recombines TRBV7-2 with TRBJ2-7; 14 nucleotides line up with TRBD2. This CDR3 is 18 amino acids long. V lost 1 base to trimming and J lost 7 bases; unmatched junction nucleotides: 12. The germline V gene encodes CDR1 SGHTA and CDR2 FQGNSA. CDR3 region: CASSLGRARGLAGDEQYF. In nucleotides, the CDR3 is TGTGCCAGCAGCTTAGGTCGAGCGCGGGGACTAGCGGGGGATGAGCAGTACTTC.

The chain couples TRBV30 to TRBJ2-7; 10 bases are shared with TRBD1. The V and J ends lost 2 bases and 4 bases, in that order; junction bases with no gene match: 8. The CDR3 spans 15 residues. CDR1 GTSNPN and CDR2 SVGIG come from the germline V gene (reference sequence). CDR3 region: CAWSPPGQGMYEQYF. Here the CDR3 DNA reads TGTGCCTGGAGTCCACCGGGACAGGGGATGTACGAGCAGTACTTC.

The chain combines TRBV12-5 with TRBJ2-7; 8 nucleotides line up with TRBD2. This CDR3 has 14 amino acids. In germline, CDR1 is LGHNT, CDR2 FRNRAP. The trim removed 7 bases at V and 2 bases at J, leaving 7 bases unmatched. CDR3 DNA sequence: TGTGCTAGTGAGGATAGCGGGGAAACCTACGAGCAGTACTTC. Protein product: CASEDSGETYEQYF.